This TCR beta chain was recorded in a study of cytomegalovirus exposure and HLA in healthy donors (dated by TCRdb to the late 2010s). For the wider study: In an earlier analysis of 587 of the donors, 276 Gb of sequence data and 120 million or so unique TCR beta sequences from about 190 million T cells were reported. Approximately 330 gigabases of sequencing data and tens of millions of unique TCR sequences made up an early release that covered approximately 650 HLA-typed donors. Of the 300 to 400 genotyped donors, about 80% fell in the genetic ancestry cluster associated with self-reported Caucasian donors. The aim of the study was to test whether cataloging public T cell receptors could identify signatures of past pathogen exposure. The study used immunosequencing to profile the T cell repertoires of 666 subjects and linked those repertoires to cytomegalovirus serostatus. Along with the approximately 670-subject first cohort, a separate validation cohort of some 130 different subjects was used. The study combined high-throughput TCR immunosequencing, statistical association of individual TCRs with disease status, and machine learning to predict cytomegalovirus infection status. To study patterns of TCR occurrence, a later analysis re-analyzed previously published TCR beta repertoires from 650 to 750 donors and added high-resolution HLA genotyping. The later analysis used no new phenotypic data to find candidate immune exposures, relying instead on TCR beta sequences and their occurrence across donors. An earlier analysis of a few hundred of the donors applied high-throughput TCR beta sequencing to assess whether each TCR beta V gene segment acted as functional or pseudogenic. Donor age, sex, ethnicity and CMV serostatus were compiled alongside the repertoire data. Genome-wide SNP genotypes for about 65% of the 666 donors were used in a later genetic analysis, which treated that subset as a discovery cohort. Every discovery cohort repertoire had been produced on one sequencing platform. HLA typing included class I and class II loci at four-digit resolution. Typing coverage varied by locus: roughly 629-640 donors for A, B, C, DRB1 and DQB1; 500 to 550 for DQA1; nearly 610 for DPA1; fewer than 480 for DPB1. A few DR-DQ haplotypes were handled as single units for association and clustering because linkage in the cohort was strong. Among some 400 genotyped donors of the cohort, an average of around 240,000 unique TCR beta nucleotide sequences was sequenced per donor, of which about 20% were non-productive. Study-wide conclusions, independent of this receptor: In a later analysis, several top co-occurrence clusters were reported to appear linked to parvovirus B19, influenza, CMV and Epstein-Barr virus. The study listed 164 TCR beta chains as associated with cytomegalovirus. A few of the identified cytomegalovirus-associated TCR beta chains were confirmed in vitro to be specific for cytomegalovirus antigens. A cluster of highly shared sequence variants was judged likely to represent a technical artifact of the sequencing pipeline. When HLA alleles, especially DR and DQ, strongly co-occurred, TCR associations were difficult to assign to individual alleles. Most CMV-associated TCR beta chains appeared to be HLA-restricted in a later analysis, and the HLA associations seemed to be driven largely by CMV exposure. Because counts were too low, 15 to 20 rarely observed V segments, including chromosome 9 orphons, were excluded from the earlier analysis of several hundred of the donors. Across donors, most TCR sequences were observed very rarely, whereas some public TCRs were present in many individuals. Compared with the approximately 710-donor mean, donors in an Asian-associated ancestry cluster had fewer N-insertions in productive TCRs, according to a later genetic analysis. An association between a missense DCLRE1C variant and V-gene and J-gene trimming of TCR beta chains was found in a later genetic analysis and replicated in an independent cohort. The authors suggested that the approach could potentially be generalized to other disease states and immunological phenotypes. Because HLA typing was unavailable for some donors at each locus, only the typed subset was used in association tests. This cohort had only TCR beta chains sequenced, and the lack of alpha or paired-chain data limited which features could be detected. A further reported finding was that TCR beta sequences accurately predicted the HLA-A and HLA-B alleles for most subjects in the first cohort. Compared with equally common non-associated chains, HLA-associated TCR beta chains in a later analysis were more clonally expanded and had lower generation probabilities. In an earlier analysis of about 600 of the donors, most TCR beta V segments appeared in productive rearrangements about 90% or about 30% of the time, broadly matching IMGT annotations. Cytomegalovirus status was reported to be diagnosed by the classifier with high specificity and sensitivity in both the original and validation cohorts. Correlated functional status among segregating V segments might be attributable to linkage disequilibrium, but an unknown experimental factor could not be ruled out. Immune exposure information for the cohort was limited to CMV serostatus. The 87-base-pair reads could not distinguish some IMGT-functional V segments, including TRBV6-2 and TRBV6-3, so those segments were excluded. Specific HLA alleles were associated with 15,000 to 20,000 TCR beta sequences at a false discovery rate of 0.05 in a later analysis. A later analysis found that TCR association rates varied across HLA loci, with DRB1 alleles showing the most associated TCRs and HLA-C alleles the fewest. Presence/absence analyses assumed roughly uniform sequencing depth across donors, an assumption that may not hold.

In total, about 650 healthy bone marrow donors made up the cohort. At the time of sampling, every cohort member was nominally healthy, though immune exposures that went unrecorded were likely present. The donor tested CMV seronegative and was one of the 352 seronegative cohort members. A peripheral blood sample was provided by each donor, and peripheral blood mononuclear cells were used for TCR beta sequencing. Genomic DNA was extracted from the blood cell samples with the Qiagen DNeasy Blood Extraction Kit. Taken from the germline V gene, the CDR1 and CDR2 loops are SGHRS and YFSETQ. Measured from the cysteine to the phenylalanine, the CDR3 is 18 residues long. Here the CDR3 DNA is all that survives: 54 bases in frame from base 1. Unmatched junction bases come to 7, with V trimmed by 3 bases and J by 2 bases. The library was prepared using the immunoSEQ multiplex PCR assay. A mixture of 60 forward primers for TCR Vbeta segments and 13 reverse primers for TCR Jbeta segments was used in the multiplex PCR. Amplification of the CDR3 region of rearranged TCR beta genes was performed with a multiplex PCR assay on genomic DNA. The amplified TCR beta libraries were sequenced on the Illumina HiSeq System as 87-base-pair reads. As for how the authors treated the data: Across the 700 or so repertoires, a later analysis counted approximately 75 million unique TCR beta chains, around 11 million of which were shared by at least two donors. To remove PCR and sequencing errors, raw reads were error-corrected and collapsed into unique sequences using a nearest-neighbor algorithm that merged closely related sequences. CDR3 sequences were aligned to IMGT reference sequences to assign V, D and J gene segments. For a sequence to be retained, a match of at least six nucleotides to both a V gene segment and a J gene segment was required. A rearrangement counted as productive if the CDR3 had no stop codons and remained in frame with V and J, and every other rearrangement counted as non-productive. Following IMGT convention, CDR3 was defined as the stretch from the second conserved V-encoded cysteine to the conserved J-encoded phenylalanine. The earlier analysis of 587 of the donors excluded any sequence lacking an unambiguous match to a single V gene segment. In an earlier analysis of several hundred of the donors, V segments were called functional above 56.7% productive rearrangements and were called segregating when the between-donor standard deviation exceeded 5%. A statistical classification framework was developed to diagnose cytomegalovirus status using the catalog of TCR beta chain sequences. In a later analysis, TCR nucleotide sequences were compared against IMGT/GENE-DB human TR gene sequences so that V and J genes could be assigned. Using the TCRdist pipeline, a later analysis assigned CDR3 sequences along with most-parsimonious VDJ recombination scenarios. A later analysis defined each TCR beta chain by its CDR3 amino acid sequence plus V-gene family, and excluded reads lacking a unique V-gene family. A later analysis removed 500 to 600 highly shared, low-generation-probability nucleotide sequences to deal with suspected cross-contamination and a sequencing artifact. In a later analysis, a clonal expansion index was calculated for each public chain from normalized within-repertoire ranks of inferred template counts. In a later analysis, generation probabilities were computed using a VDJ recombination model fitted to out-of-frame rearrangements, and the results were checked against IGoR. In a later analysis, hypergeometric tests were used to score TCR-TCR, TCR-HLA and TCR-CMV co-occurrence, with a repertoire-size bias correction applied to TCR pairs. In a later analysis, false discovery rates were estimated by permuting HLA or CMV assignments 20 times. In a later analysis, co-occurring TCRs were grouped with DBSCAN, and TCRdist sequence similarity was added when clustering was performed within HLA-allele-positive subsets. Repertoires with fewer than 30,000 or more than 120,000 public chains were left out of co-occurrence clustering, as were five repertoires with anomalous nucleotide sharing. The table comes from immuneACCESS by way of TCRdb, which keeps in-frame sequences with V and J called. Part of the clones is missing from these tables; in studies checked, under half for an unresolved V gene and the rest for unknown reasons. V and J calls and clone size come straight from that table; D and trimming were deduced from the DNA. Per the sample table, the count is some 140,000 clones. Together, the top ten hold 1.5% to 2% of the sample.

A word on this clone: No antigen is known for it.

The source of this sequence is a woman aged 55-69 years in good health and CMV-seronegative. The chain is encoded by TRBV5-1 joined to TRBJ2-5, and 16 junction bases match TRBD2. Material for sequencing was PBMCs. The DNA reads TGCGCCAGCAGCTCCGGGACTAGCGGGAGGGCCGGGCAAGAGACCCAGTACTTC. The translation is CASSSGTSGRAGQETQYF.